This entry concerns a single TCR beta chain. Its matching antigen is unknown. Germline V gene data show CDR1 as SNHLY and CDR2 as FYNNEI. The CDR3 is 12 amino acids. V lost 8 bases and J lost 6, with 14 bases in between. The sample comes from a study of T cell responses to AZD1222 COVID-19 vaccine. Turning to the study itself: Analysis merged second doses at about 4 or about 12 weeks. Study outcomes and limitations: Nearly half of spike-specific TCRs reportedly go after variant regions that carry no mutations. The donors showed a predominance of white British ancestry and of females, with possible underestimation of clonal diversity. Seropositive at baseline were only a handful of AZD1222 recipients.

Here immunoSEQ multiplex PCR was the method, and the copy in TCRdb shows in-frame clones only, minus some. This sample has about 140,000 clones; 85% to 90% occur once, and the top ten carry 1.5% to 2%. This sequence originates from an adult in good health. V gene TRBV2 combines with J gene TRBJ2-7; D possibly corresponds to TRBD2 (6 bases). The input for sequencing was peripheral blood, taken on day 0 of AZD1222 vaccination. The CDR3 DNA reads as TGTGCCAGCGGCTGGGGGGACTCCGAGCAGTACTTC. Amino acid sequence: CASGWGDSEQYF.